Given below is one T cell receptor (beta chain) in context. What antigen it recognizes has not been identified. There are no base qualities to consult, and no much larger clone falls within one base. TCRbeta CDR3 regions were amplified from genomic DNA by means of the immunoSEQ Assay, a bias-controlled multiplex PCR. The paper's processing steps were these. Nucleated cell counts per sample were estimated from amplification of reference gene primers within the assay. To quantify the absolute abundance of each unique TCRbeta CDR3 rearrangement, sequence reads were collapsed and filtered. For each sample, productive Simpson clonality was calculated as the square root of Simpson's diversity index across productive rearrangements. TCRdb's version of the immuneACCESS table is confined to in-frame rearrangements and falls short of the full clone set. An unresolved V gene accounts for under half of the shortfall where checked; the remainder is of unknown origin. From that table come the V and J calls and clone size; the DNA was used to work out D and trimming. Here the sample has tens of thousands of clones; about four fifths occur a single time. About 6.5% of the sample is in the top ten clones.

The sample comes from a study of blood T cell repertoires in COVID-19 (dated by TCRdb to about 2020). About the investigation overall: Collaborator samples came from the United States, Italy and Spain and covered acute and convalescent phases of COVID-19. The material from the prospective study consisted of cDNA or gDNA derived from T cells, B-cell-depleted T cells, or PBMCs. The dataset comprised deeply sampled blood TCRbeta repertoires from subjects exposed to, actively infected with, or recovered from COVID-19. Where HLA class I and class II types were available, the types were taken from metadata supplied by the sample provider, not from assay-based typing. Nearly every sample came with metadata listing a de-identified subject ID, COVID-19 status, age in years and sex. The repertoires were released in a freely available public database meant as a resource for research on the immune response to SARS-CoV-2. The samples were drawn from two sources: the first 160 participants of the ongoing ImmuneRACE study, and over 1,000 subjects contributed by 6 global collaborators. Results the study describes overall, beyond this receptor: The quantity of clinical and demographic metadata differed by source and by participant and was supplied without curation.

Per the germline V gene, LGHNA is the CDR1 and YNFKEQ is the CDR2. The CDR3, from cysteine to phenylalanine, totals 17 residues. Only the CDR3 DNA stays, 51 bases, in frame from base 1. Relative to germline, V is missing 0 bases and J is missing 6 bases, with 13 bases of the junction outside any gene match. In Seattle, one collaborating source enrolled patients while the infection was active and tracked those patients longitudinally over the course of disease. Each collaborating institution followed its own protocols to collect whole blood in K2EDTA tubes. For TCRbeta analysis, collaborator samples were shipped as frozen whole blood, as isolated PBMCs, or as DNA extracted from either sample type.

This receptor chain uses TRBV4-2 and TRBJ2-5, and 7 bases in between align with TRBD2. This clonotype was obtained from a man aged 45-60 years with COVID-19, enrolled during active disease. The sample consisted of peripheral blood. This receptor carries the CDR3 CASSQEVGGGRMQTQYF. The nucleotides read TGTGCCAGCAGCCAAGAGGTAGGAGGCGGGAGAATGCAGACCCAGTACTTC.